This T cell receptor beta chain was captured in a study of cytomegalovirus exposure and HLA in healthy donors. Study details: The same platform as the approximately 670 first-cohort repertoires was used for the 120 validation repertoires, a later analysis reported. General study results and limits: Despite most TCR sequences being rare, some public TCRs occurred in many donors. Reports credit the classifier with highly specific, highly sensitive diagnosis of cytomegalovirus status.

Unmatched junction bases numbered 7, after V lost 8 bases and J lost 3 bases. The CDR3 has 13 amino acids. Germline V gene lookup returns CDR1 LNHNV and CDR2 YYDKDF (reference sequence). TCRdb keeps only in-frame clones here, not all; method: immunoSEQ multiplex PCR. The sample has about 360,000 clones, 86% seen once; the top ten hold 0.83%. The donors were part of the approximately 130-subject validation cohort, which stood apart from the roughly 700-subject first cohort. In the case of this clone: The antigen remains unidentified.

The TCR was taken from a woman between 18 and 30 years old in good health and CMV-seronegative. Sequenced material: PBMCs. The chain uses TRBV15 and TRBJ2-7; 7 bases are a match to TRBD1. CDR3 nucleotides: TGTGCCACCGGGGACAGACTTTTCTACGAGCAGTACTTC. Translation gives CATGDRLFYEQYF.